Following are 16 T cell receptor beta chains from one sample sequenced in a study of blood T cell repertoires in COVID-19. Sequencing used immunoSEQ multiplex PCR; TCRdb keeps in-frame clones, though not all of them. The sample lists about 100,000 clones, 91% occurring once. Specimen: peripheral blood. The receptor source for this set is a man between 45 and 60 years old with active COVID-19.

This chain links TRBV6-4 with TRBJ1-4, with D possibly being TRBD1 (5 bases). Trimming took 5 bases from V and 0 from J, leaving 13 bases between them. The CDR3 sequence is 16 residues long. CDR1 is MRHNA, CDR2 SNTAGT, per germline. The CDR3 DNA reads as TGTGCCAGCAGTACCCAGGGTCTAACAACTAATGAAAAACTGTTTTTT. This translates into CASSTQGLTTNEKLFF.

This chain joins TRBV5-1 and TRBJ1-4; D is perhaps TRBD1 (6 bases). The CDR3 length is 16 residues. V was cut by 3 bases and J by 3 bases, with 15 bases left in between. Germline CDR1 reads SGHRS; CDR2 reads YFSETQ. As DNA, the CDR3 is TGCGCCAGCAGCTCGGACAGTTTTCAACCTAATGAAAAACTGTTTTTT. It yields the protein CASSSDSFQPNEKLFF.

This chain links TRBV7-2 with TRBJ2-5; D may be TRBD1 (5 bases). The V end was cut by 6 bases, the J end by 6 bases, with 23 bases between. CDR1 and CDR2 (germline): SGHTA, FQGNSA. This CDR3 has 16 residues. DNA of the CDR3: TGTGCCAGCAGGACTCAGGGTTCCCAGAGTGGACAGACCCAGTACTTC. Protein sequence: CASRTQGSQSGQTQYF.

The CDR3 nucleotides are TGTGCCAGCAGTTGGACTAGCGGGAGGGCCGACGAGACCCAGTACTTC. Protein product: CASSWTSGRADETQYF. This chain joins TRBV28 and TRBJ2-5, with 15 bases matching TRBD2. The germline CDR1 and CDR2 sequences are MDHEN and SYDVKM. V trimming: 4 bases; J trimming: 5 bases; junction bases outside the gene matches: 5. The CDR3 totals 16 residues.

The chain has TRBV19 and TRBJ1-2; D remains ambiguous. The CDR3 consists of 12 residues. CDR1 LNHDA and CDR2 SQIVND come from the germline V gene (reference sequence). The V end lost 7 bases, the J end lost 8 bases, and 14 bases lay between the germline ends. CDR3 in amino acids: CASNLALGGYTF. The CDR3 nucleotides read TGTGCCAGTAATCTAGCCCTGGGGGGCTACACCTTC.

This clone was seen just once. V usage is TRBV3-1 (or the pseudogene TRBV3-2) and J usage is TRBJ1-1; no clear D. Germline V gene data show CDR1 as LGHDT and CDR2 as YNNKEL (reference sequence). This CDR3 contains 13 residues. V shed 2 bases and J shed 4 bases, with 8 bases lying between them. This chain's CDR3 is CASSQSEATEAFF. CDR3 sequence (DNA): TGTGCCAGCAGCCAAAGTGAGGCCACTGAAGCTTTCTTT.

This clone came up a few times. The chain carries TRBV3-1 (or the pseudogene TRBV3-2) and TRBJ1-1, with TRBD1 identical over 7 bases. With 6 bases clipped from V and 0 bases from J, the junction kept 4 bases outside the gene matches. The CDR3 has 14 residues. CDR1 and CDR2 (germline): LGHDT, YNNKEL (reference sequence). The CDR3 nucleotides read TGTGCCAGCAGACCAACAGGGGTGAACACTGAAGCTTTCTTT. It is translated as CASRPTGVNTEAFF.

The J gene is TRBJ2-1, the V gene TRBV24-1; possibly TRBD1 for D (6 bases). V lost 1 base, J lost 12 bases, and 12 bases lay in between. In germline, CDR1 is KGHDR, CDR2 SFDVKD. The CDR3 is made up of 13 amino acids. This CDR3 is CATSDFGQGWQFF. In DNA form, the CDR3 reads TGTGCCACCAGTGATTTCGGGCAGGGGTGGCAGTTCTTC.

J is TRBJ2-1 and V is TRBV2; the D gene is possibly TRBD2 (5 bases). Deletions cut 3 bases from V and 3 bases from J, with 9 bases between. CDR1 SNHLY and CDR2 FYNNEI come from the germline V gene. The CDR3 loop spans 14 amino acids. The CDR3 spells CASSERVYYNEQFF. The CDR3 region has the DNA TGTGCCAGCAGTGAGCGGGTTTACTACAATGAGCAGTTCTTC.

The chain links TRBV24-1 to TRBJ2-2; the match to TRBD2 covers 9 bases. This CDR3 spans 20 amino acids. The germline V gene encodes CDR1 KGHDR and CDR2 SFDVKD. V lost 5 bases to trimming and J lost 2 bases; unmatched junction nucleotides: 17. In DNA, the CDR3 is TGTGCCACCAGTGTAGGGGCGAGGCTAGCGGGAACCCCAAACACCGGGGAGCTGTTTTTT. It yields the protein CATSVGARLAGTPNTGELFF.

The V and J genes are TRBV18 and TRBJ2-1; D may be TRBD2 (6 bases). V lost 5 bases to trimming and J lost 8 bases, with 13 bases between them. Per germline, CDR1 KGHSH and CDR2 LQKENI. The CDR3 extends over 13 amino acids. CDR3 residues: CASSANGSDEQFF. DNA for the CDR3: TGTGCCAGCTCAGCTAACGGGAGCGATGAGCAGTTCTTC. Together with reference TRBV18 and TRBJ2-1, the CDR3 gives the full variable domain: NAGVMQNPRHLVRRRGQEARLRCSPMKGHSHVYWYRQLPEEGLKFMVYLQKENIIDESGMPKERFSAEFPKEGPSILRIQQVVRGDSAAYFCASSANGSDEQFFGPGTRLTVL.

This chain uses TRBV6-5 with TRBJ2-7, with TRBD2 matching 7 bases. Germline trimming cut 2 bases from V and 2 bases from J; bases unmatched to any gene: 6. Germline CDR1 MNHEY, CDR2 SVGAGI. The CDR3 consists of 15 residues. CDR3 amino acids: CASSYATGGPYEQYF. The CDR3 bases are TGTGCCAGCAGTTACGCAACGGGGGGACCCTACGAGCAGTACTTC.

The chain employs TRBV5-6 and TRBJ2-2; D is perhaps TRBD1 (6 bases). CDR3 length: 13 residues. V shed 3 bases and J shed 9 bases, with 12 bases lying between them. Germline V CDR1 and CDR2: SGHDT, YYEEEE. CDR3 DNA: TGTGCCAGCAGCTCCTCAGGGGTATGGGAGCTGTTTTTT. Protein sequence: CASSSSGVWELFF.

The genes are TRBV6-6 and TRBJ2-3, with D perhaps TRBD1 (5 bases). Germline V lookup: CDR1 MNHNY, CDR2 SVGAGI (reference sequence). Deletions cut 5 bases from V and 5 bases from J, with 8 bases between. The CDR3 loop spans 12 amino acids. CDR3: CASSNTGDTQYF. In nucleotides, the CDR3 is TGTGCCAGCAGTAATACAGGAGATACGCAGTATTTT.

V gene TRBV27 combines with J gene TRBJ2-2, with 7 nucleotides matching TRBD1. Germline CDR1 reads MNHEY; CDR2 reads SMNVEV (reference sequence). The CDR3 runs to 13 residues. V trimming: 2 bases; J trimming: 6 bases; junction bases outside the gene matches: 0. CDR3 DNA sequence: TGTGCCAGCAGTTTAACAGGGGCCGGGGAGCTGTTTTTT. Translating gives CASSLTGAGELFF.

The rearrangement links TRBV29-1 to TRBJ2-4, with 13 bases matching TRBD2. With 4 bases clipped from V and 6 bases from J, the junction kept 12 bases outside the gene matches. The CDR3 length is 17 residues. Per germline, CDR1 SQVTM and CDR2 ANQGSEA. CDR3 protein: CSVGGSNRLAGGNIQYF. The CDR3 DNA reads as TGCAGCGTTGGGGGATCTAACCGACTAGCGGGGGGAAACATTCAGTACTTC. The full variable domain, with the rest looked up from reference TRBV29-1 and TRBJ2-4, is SAVISQKPSRDICQRGTSLTIQCQVDSQVTMMFWYRQQPGQSLTLIATANQGSEATYESGFVIDKFPISRPNLTFSTLTVSNMSPEDSSIYLCSVGGSNRLAGGNIQYFGAGTRLSVL.